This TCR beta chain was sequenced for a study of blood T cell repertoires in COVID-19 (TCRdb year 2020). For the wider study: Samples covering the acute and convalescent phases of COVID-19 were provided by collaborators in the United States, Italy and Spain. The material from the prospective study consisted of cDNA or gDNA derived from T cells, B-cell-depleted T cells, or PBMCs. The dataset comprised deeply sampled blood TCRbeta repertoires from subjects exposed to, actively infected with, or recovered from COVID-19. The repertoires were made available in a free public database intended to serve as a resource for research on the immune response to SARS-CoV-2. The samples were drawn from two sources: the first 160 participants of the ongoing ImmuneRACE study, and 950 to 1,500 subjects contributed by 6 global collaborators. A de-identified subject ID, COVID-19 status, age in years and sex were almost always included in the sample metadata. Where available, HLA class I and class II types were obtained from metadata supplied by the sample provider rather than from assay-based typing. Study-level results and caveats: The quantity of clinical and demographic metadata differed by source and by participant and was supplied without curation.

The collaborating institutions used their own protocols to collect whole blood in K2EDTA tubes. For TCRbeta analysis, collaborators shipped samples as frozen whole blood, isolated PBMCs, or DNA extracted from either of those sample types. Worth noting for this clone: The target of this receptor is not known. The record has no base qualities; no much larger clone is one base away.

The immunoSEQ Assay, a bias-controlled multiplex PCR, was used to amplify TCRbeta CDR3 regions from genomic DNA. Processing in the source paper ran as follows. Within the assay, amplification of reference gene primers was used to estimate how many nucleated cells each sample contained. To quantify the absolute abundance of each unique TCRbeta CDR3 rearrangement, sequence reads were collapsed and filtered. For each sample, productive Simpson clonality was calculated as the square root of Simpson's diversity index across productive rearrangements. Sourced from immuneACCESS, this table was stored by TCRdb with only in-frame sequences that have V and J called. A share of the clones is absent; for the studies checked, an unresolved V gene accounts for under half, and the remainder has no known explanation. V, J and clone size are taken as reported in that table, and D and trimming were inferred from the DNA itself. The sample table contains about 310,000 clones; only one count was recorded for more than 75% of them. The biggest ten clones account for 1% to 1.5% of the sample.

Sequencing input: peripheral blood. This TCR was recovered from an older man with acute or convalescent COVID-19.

This receptor carries the CDR3 CASSRDSSLNQPQHF. The bases are TGTGCCAGCAGTCGGGACAGCAGCCTCAATCAGCCCCAGCATTTT. The sequence is built from TRBV6-5 and TRBJ1-5, with 7 central nucleotides matching TRBD1. Including the terminal cysteine and phenylalanine, the CDR3 comprises 15 residues. Of the read, only the CDR3 DNA is kept; its 45 bases are in frame from base 1. Compared with germline, V lacks 5 bases and J lacks 3 bases; bases without a gene match: 7. The germline V gene gives CDR1 as MNHEY and CDR2 as SVGAGI.